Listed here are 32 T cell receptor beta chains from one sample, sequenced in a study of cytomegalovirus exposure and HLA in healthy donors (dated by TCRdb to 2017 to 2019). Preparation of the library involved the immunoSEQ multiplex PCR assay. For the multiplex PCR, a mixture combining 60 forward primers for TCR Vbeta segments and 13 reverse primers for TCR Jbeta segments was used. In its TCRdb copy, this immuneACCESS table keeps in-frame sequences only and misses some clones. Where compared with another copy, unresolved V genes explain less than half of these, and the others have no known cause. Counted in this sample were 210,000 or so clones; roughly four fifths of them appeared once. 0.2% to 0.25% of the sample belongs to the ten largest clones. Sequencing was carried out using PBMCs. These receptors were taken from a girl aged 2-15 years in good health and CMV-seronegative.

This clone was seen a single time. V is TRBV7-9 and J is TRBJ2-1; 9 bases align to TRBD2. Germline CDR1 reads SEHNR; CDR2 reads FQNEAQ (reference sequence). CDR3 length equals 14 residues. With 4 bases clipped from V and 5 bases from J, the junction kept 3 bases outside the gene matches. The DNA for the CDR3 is TGTGCCAGCAGCTCGACTAGCGGAAACAATGAGCAGTTCTTC. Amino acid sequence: CASSSTSGNNEQFF. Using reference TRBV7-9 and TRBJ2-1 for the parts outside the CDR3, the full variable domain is DTGVSQNPRHKITKRGQNVTFRCDPISEHNRLYWYRQTLGQGPEFLTYFQNEAQLEKSRLLSDRFSAERPKGSFSTLEIQRTEQGDSAMYLCASSSTSGNNEQFFGPGTRLTVL.

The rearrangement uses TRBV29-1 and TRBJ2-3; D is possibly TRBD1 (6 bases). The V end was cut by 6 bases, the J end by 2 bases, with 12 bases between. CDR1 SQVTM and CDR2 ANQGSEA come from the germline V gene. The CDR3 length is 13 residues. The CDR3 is CSVQGRYTDTQYF. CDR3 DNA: TGCAGCGTACAGGGCCGATACACAGATACGCAGTATTTT.

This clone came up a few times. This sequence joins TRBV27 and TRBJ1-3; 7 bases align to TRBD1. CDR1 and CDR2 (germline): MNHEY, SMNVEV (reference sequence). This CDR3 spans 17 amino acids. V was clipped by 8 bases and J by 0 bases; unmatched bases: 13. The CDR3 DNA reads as TGTGCCAGCGGCCCCAGTCGGAGGACAGGCTCTGGAAACACCATATATTTT. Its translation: CASGPSRRTGSGNTIYF.

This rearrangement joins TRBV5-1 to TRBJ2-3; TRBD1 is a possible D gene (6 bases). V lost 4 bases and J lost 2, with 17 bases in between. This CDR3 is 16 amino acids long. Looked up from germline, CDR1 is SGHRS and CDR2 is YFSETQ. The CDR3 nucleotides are TGCGCCAGCAGCCTCGCCGGGACATCATACACAGATACGCAGTATTTT. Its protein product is CASSLAGTSYTDTQYF.

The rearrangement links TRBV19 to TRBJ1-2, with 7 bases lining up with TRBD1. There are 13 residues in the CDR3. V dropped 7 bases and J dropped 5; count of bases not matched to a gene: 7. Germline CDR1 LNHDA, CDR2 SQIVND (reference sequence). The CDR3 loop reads CASKGALQYGYTF. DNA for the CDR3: TGTGCCAGTAAGGGGGCACTTCAGTATGGCTACACCTTC.

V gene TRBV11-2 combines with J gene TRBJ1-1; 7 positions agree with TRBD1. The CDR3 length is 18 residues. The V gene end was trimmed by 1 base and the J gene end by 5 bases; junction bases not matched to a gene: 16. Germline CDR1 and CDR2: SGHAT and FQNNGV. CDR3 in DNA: TGTGCCAGCAGCTTAGGACAGGGAATGGAATCGATAGGGACTGAAGCTTTCTTT. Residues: CASSLGQGMESIGTEAFF. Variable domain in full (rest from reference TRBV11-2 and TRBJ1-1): EAGVAQSPRYKIIEKRQSVAFWCNPISGHATLYWYQQILGQGPKLLIQFQNNGVVDDSQLPKDRFSAERLKGVDSTLKIQPAKLEDSAVYLCASSLGQGMESIGTEAFFGQGTRLTVV.

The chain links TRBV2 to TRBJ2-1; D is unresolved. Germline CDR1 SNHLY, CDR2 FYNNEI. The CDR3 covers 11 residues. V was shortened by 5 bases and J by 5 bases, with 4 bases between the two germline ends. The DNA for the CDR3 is TGTGCCAGCAGTTGGCACAATGAGCAGTTCTTC. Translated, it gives CASSWHNEQFF.

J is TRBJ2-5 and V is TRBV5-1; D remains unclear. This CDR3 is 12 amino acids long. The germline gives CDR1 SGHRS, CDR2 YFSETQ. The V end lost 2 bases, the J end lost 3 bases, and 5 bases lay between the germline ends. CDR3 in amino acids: CASSFPKETQYF. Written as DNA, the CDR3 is TGCGCCAGCAGCTTTCCCAAAGAGACCCAGTACTTC.

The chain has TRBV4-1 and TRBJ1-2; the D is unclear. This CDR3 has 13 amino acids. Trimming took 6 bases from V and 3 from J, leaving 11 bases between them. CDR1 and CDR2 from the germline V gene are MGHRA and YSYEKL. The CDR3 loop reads CASRHNADYGYTF. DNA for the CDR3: TGCGCCAGCAGACATAACGCCGACTATGGCTACACCTTC.

The CDR3 spells CASSIGRHRYNEQFF. CDR3 coding DNA: TGTGCCAGTAGTATAGGACGGCACAGGTACAATGAGCAGTTCTTC. The rearrangement links TRBV19 to TRBJ2-1, with D possibly TRBD1 on 5 matching bases. Trimming stripped 1 base from V and 4 bases from J, with 11 bases between. Germline V gene lookup returns CDR1 LNHDA and CDR2 SQIVND (reference sequence). The CDR3 is made up of 15 amino acids. The entire variable domain, with the rest obtained from reference TRBV19 and TRBJ2-1, is as follows: DGGITQSPKYLFRKEGQNVTLSCEQNLNHDAMYWYRQDPGQGLRLIYYSQIVNDFQKGDIAEGYSVSREKKESFPLTVTSAQKNPTAFYLCASSIGRHRYNEQFFGPGTRLTVL.

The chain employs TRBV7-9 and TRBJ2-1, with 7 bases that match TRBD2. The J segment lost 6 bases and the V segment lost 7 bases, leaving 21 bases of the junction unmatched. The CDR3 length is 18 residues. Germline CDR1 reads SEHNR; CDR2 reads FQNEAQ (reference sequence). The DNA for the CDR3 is TGTGCCAGCAAGGGGCCAACGTATGGGGGGGTGATTGGCAATGAGCAGTTCTTC. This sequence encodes CASKGPTYGGVIGNEQFF. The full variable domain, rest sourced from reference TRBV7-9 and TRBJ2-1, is DTGVSQNPRHKITKRGQNVTFRCDPISEHNRLYWYRQTLGQGPEFLTYFQNEAQLEKSRLLSDRFSAERPKGSFSTLEIQRTEQGDSAMYLCASKGPTYGGVIGNEQFFGPGTRLTVL.

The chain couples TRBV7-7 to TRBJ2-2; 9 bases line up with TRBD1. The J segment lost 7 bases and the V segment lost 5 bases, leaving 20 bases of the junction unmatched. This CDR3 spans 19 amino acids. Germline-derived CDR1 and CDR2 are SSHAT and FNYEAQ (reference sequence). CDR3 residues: CASSLGQGLMGAPHGELFF. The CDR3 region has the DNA TGTGCCAGCAGCCTGGGACAGGGACTCATGGGCGCACCCCACGGGGAGCTGTTTTTT.

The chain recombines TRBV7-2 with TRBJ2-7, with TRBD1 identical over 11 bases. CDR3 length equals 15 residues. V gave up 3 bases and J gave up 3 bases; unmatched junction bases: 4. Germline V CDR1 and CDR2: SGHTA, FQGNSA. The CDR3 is CASSLGQGGNYEQYF. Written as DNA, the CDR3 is TGTGCCAGCAGCTTGGGACAGGGGGGGAACTACGAGCAGTACTTC.

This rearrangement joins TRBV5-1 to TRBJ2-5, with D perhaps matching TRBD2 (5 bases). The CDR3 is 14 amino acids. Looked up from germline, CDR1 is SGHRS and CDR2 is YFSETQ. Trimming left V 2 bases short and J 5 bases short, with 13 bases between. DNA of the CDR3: TGCGCCAGCAGCTTATATTCCGGGGAGGAGACCCAGTACTTC. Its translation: CASSLYSGEETQYF.

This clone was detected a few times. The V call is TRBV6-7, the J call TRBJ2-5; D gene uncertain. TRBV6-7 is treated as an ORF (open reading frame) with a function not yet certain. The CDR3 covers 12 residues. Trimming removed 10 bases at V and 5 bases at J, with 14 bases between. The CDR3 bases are TGTGCCACCCGCGACCTCGGGGAGACCCAGTACTTC. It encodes CATRDLGETQYF.

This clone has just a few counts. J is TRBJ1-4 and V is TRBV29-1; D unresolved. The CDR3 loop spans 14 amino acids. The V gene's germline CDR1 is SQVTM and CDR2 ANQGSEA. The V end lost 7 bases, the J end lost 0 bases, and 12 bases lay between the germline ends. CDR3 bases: TGCAGCGCTTCGAGGGCCTCAACTAATGAAAAACTGTTTTTT. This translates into CSASRASTNEKLFF.

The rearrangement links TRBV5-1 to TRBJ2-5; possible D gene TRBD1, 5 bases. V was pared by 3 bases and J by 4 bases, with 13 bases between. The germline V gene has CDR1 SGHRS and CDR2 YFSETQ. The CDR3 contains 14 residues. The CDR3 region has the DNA TGCGCCAGCAGCTCGTCAGGGTACGGAGAGACCCAGTACTTC. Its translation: CASSSSGYGETQYF.

The CDR3 coding sequence is TGTGCCAGCAGCGTCGGGTGGGGCGCGGACCAAGAGACCCAGTACTTC. Amino acid sequence: CASSVGWGADQETQYF. The chain recombines TRBV11-2 with TRBJ2-5; possibly TRBD1 for D (5 bases). V was trimmed by 5 bases and J by 0 bases, leaving 16 bases between them. This CDR3 spans 16 amino acids. CDR1 is SGHAT and CDR2 is FQNNGV in the germline V gene.

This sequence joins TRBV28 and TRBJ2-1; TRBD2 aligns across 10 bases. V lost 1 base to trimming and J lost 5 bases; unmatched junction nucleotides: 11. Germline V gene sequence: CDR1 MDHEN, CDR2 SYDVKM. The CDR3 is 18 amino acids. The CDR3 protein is CASSLYSGRPSRDNEQFF. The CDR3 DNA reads TGTGCCAGCAGTTTATATAGCGGGAGGCCCAGTCGAGACAATGAGCAGTTCTTC.

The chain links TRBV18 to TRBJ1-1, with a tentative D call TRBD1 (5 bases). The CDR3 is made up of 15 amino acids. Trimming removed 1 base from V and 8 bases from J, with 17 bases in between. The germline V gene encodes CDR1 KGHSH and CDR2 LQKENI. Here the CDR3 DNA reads TGTGCCAGCTCACCACTCCTTCAGGGATTCCCCGAAGCTTTCTTT. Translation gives CASSPLLQGFPEAFF.

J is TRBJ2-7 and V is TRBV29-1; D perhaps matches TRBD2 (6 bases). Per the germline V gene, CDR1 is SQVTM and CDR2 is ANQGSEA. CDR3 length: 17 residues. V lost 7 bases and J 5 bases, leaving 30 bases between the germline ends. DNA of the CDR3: TGCAGCGCCTCCGGCACACTCCCGGGACTGCCAAATGACGAGCAGTACTTC. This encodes CSASGTLPGLPNDEQYF.

CDR3: CASSVGLSTRNNEQFF. The CDR3 coding sequence is TGTGCCAGCAGCGTAGGCCTCTCCACGAGGAACAATGAGCAGTTCTTC. V and J are TRBV9 and TRBJ2-1, with D unresolved. Germline CDR1 and CDR2: SGDLS and YYNGEE. The V end lost 0 bases, the J end lost 5 bases, and 15 bases lay between the germline ends. This CDR3 spans 16 amino acids.

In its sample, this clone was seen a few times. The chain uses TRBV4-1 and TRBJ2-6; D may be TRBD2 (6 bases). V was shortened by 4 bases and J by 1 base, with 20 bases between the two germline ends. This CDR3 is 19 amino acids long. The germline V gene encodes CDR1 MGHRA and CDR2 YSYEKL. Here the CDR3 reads CASSRTRDSRASGANVLTF. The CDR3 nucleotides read TGCGCCAGCAGCCGGACTCGGGACTCGAGGGCATCTGGGGCCAACGTCCTGACTTTC.

DNA of the CDR3: TGTGCCAGTAGACACCCGGGACAGAGAACCTATGGCTACACCTTC. It codes for CASRHPGQRTYGYTF. This chain connects TRBV19 to TRBJ1-2; 7 nucleotides match TRBD1. This CDR3 comprises 15 residues. The V segment lost 6 bases and the J segment 4 bases; nucleotides outside the gene matches: 11. CDR1 and CDR2 (germline): LNHDA, SQIVND (reference sequence). Full variable domain (missing parts from reference TRBV19 and TRBJ1-2): DGGITQSPKYLFRKEGQNVTLSCEQNLNHDAMYWYRQDPGQGLRLIYYSQIVNDFQKGDIAEGYSVSREKKESFPLTVTSAQKNPTAFYLCASRHPGQRTYGYTFGSGTRLTVV.

CDR3 sequence reads: CASSVDGRANVMNTEAFF. The CDR3, as DNA: TGCGCCAGCAGCGTTGACGGCAGGGCGAATGTAATGAACACTGAAGCTTTCTTT. The chain employs TRBV5-1 and TRBJ1-1; D is perhaps TRBD1 (5 bases). The ends were cut back, 4 bases at V and 0 bases at J, with 22 bases in the middle. CDR1 is SGHRS, CDR2 YFSETQ, per germline. CDR3 size: 18 residues. The whole variable domain, filled in from reference TRBV5-1 and TRBJ1-1, reads KAGVTQTPRYLIKTRGQQVTLSCSPISGHRSVSWYQQTPGQGLQFLFEYFSETQRNKGNFPGRFSGRQFSNSRSEMNVSTLELGDSALYLCASSVDGRANVMNTEAFFGQGTRLTVV.

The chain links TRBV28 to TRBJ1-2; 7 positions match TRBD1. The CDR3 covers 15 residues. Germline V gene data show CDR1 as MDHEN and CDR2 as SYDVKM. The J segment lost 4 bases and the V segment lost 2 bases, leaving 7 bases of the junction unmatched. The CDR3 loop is CASSLDTGASYGYTF. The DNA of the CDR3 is TGTGCCAGCAGTTTAGACACAGGGGCAAGCTATGGCTACACCTTC.

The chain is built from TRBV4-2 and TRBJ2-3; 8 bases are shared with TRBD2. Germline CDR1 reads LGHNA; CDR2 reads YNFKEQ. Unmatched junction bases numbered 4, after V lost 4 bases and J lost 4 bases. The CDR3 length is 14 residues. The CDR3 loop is CASSLGLAADTQYF. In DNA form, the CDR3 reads TGTGCCAGCAGCCTCGGACTAGCAGCAGATACGCAGTATTTT.

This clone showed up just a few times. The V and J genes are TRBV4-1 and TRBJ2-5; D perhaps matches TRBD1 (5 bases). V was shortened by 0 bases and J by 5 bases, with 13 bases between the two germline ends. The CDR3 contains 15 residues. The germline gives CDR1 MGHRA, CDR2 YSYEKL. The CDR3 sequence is CASSQDRQIIETQYF. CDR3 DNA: TGCGCCAGCAGCCAAGATAGACAGATTATCGAGACCCAGTACTTC.

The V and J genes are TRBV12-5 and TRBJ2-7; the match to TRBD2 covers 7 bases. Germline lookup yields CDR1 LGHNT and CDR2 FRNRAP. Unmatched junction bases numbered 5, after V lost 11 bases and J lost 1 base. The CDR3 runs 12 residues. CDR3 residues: CARRGGSYEQYF. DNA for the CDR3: TGTGCTCGACGCGGGGGATCCTACGAGCAGTACTTC.

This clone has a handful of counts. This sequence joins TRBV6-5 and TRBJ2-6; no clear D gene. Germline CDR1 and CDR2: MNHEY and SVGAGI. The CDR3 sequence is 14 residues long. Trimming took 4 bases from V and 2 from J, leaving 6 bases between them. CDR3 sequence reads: CASSSPTGANVLTF. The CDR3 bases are TGTGCCAGCAGTTCCCCAACTGGGGCCAACGTCCTGACTTTC.

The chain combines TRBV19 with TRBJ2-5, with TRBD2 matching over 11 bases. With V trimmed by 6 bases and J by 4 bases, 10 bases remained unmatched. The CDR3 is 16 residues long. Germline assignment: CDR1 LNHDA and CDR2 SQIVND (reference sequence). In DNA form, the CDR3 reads TGTGCCAGTAGGAGTCGGAGTGGACTAGCGGGAGAGACCCAGTACTTC. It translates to CASRSRSGLAGETQYF. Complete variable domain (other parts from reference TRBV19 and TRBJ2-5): DGGITQSPKYLFRKEGQNVTLSCEQNLNHDAMYWYRQDPGQGLRLIYYSQIVNDFQKGDIAEGYSVSREKKESFPLTVTSAQKNPTAFYLCASRSRSGLAGETQYFGPGTRLLVL.

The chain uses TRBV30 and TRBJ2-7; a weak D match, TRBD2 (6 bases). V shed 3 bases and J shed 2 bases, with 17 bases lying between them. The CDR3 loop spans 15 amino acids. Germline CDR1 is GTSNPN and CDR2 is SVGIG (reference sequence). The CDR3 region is CAWRPVVAATYEQYF. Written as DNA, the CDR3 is TGTGCCTGGAGGCCCGTGGTAGCGGCAACCTACGAGCAGTACTTC. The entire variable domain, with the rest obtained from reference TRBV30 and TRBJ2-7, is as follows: SQTIHQWPATLVQPVGSPLSLECTVEGTSNPNLYWYRQAAGRGLQLLFYSVGIGQISSEVPQNLSASRPQDRQFILSSKKLLLSDSGFYLCAWRPVVAATYEQYFGPGTRLTVT.